A single sample gave rise to the 27 T cell receptor beta chains below, sequenced in a study of regulatory T cells in long-lasting Graves disease. The TCR beta library used iRepertoire HTBI primers with Arm-PCR amplification of CDR3. TCRdb re-called the multiplex PCR reads through MiXCR, storing one row per CDR3 protein. This table holds some 500,000 distinct CDR3 sequences, 16% found once. Sample time point: newly diagnosed GD, antithyroid drugs for less than 3 months. The TCR library was prepared using RNA isolated from PBMCs. The same data also went into a second study, on T cells in Graves' hyperthyroidism and ophthalmopathy.

Sequencing was performed on peripheral blood mononuclear cells (PBMCs), taken at new diagnosis, from a patient treated with antithyroid drugs. Source of these receptors: a woman aged 40-60 years with Graves disease.

The table lists this clonotype with a few counts. J is TRBJ1-1 and V is TRBV19; D perhaps matches TRBD1 (6 bases). V lost 7 bases and J lost 1, with 19 bases in between. Germline lookup yields CDR1 LNHDA and CDR2 SQIVND (reference sequence). The length of the CDR3 is 16 residues. The CDR3 loop is CASTRGPRSGNTEAFF. In DNA form, the CDR3 reads TGTGCCAGTACCAGGGGCCCACGAAGCGGGAACACTGAAGCTTTCTTT.

This clonotype was detected ten times or more. This chain links TRBV29-1 with TRBJ1-5; D call uncertain. CDR1 and CDR2 from the germline V gene are SQVTM and ANQGSEA. This CDR3 spans 16 amino acids. Trimming took off 6 bases at V and 0 bases at J, with 18 bases between the two ends. The CDR3 spells CSVLLGSADSNQPQHF. The CDR3 nucleotides read TGCAGCGTCCTGCTCGGGTCGGCAGATAGCAATCAGCCCCAGCATTTT.

This clonotype was picked up many times. The rearrangement joins TRBV2 to TRBJ1-6, with D perhaps matching TRBD1 (6 bases). The V and J ends lost 3 bases and 3 bases respectively, with 12 bases between them. Germline CDR1 and CDR2: SNHLY and FYNNEI. The CDR3 loop spans 16 amino acids. The CDR3 reads CASSDTGLSYNSPLHF. CDR3 DNA: TGTGCCAGCAGTGATACAGGGCTAAGCTATAATTCACCCCTCCACTTT.

A word on this clonotype: This may stem from a read error, because a much larger clone lies one nucleotide away. The chain combines TRBV11-2 with TRBJ1-4; the D is unclear. V was cut by 1 base and J by 8 bases, with 8 bases left in between. Germline V gene data show CDR1 as SGHAT and CDR2 as FQNNGV. This CDR3 has 13 amino acids. Here the CDR3 reads CASSLASREKLFF. The CDR3 DNA follows: TGTGCCAGCAGCTTAGCCTCTAGAGAAAAACTGTTTTTT.

This clonotype has a count of ten or more. The CDR3 spells CASSLRDREFSNEQFF. The CDR3, as DNA: TGTGCCAGCAGCTTAAGGGACAGGGAGTTCTCCAATGAGCAGTTCTTC. This chain connects TRBV7-2 to TRBJ2-1; 9 nucleotides line up with TRBD1. This CDR3 has 16 amino acids. The germline V gene encodes CDR1 SGHTA and CDR2 FQGNSA. The junction had 8 bases not matched to a gene; V was cut back by 2 bases and J by 6 bases.

The chain is built from TRBV3-1 and TRBJ2-7; possibly TRBD1 for D (7 bases). The CDR3 loop spans 15 amino acids. In germline, CDR1 is LGHDT, CDR2 YNNKEL (reference sequence). Trimming took 2 bases from V and 6 from J, leaving 17 bases between them. CDR3 coding DNA: TGTGCCAGCAGCCAACGGGGGACAGATCAAGGCGAGCAGTACTTC. Protein product: CASSQRGTDQGEQYF.

This sequence joins TRBV29-1 and TRBJ2-2, with D perhaps TRBD2 (5 bases). Germline lookup yields CDR1 SQVTM and CDR2 ANQGSEA. Trimming stripped 7 bases from V and 6 bases from J, with 12 bases between. The CDR3 loop spans 12 amino acids. The CDR3 coding sequence is TGCAGCGCCGAAGGGCGGGCCGGGGAGCTGTTTTTT. This translates into CSAEGRAGELFF.

This clonotype was counted once. The junction shows a germline mismatch at one end, possibly a read error. The chain carries TRBV7-8 and TRBJ1-3; D unresolved. The CDR3 loop spans 13 amino acids. Germline V gene lookup returns CDR1 SGHVS and CDR2 FQNEAQ. The CDR3 here is CASSFYDGNNIYF. Written as DNA, the CDR3 is TGTGCCAGCAGCTTCTATGATGGAAACAACATATATTTT.

This clonotype was counted many times. The genes are TRBV20-1 and TRBJ2-7; 7 nucleotides agree with TRBD1. V shed 1 base, J shed 6 bases, and the junction held 6 bases outside the gene matches. This CDR3 has 13 amino acids. From germline, CDR1 is DFQATT and CDR2 SNEGSKA (reference sequence). The CDR3 loop is CSARALWDSEQYF. The CDR3 bases are TGCAGTGCTAGAGCCTTATGGGACAGCGAGCAGTACTTC.

This clonotype was observed many times. The gene calls are TRBV28 and TRBJ1-2; TRBD1 might be the D (6 bases). CDR3 length: 13 amino acids. Germline-derived CDR1 and CDR2 are MDHEN and SYDVKM. V lost 3 bases and J lost 4, with 9 bases in between. CDR3 sequence (DNA): TGTGCCAGCAGTTTGGACAGTCTCTATGGCTACACCTTC. As protein: CASSLDSLYGYTF.

The chain has TRBV3-1 and TRBJ2-5, with D possibly matching TRBD2 (7 bases). Trimming took off 7 bases at V and 5 bases at J, with 20 bases between the two ends. The germline gives CDR1 LGHDT, CDR2 YNNKEL (reference sequence). The CDR3 has 15 residues. CDR3 in amino acids: CASTPWGGGLETQYF. The CDR3 coding sequence is TGTGCCAGCACTCCTTGGGGGGGGGGCCTGGAGACCCAGTACTTC.

CDR3 DNA: TGCGCCAGCAGCCAAGGAGGGGTCGTTGAAAAACTGTTTTTT. Residues: CASSQGGVVEKLFF. The V gene is TRBV4-1, the J gene TRBJ1-4; D perhaps matches TRBD1 (5 bases). Germline loops: CDR1 MGHRA, CDR2 YSYEKL. The CDR3 totals 14 residues. Trimming shortened V by 1 base and J by 7 bases, and 10 bases separated the two germline ends.

This chain connects TRBV12-3 or TRBV12-4 to TRBJ2-3; the match to TRBD1 covers 8 bases. The CDR3 spans 14 residues. V lost 6 bases, J lost 5 bases, and 7 bases stayed unmatched. The CDR3 protein is CASRDDRGRDTQYF. CDR3 bases: TGTGCCAGCAGGGATGACAGGGGCCGAGATACGCAGTATTTT.

This clonotype came up many times. A clone one base away is much larger, so this may be a read error. The genes are TRBV20-1 and TRBJ2-5; 8 bases map to TRBD2. Germline-derived CDR1 and CDR2 are DFQATT and SNEGSKA (reference sequence). CDR3 size: 16 residues. Trimming at V came to 1 base and at J to 0 bases, leaving 7 bases not matched to a gene. The CDR3 spells CSARARSGGYQETQYF. The CDR3 DNA reads TGCAGTGCTAGAGCCAGGTCGGGGGGGTACCAAGAGACCCAGTACTTC.

The table lists this clonotype with a few counts. The junction differs from germline at one of its ends, possibly a read error. The gene calls are TRBV19 and TRBJ1-1, with a tentative D call TRBD1 (6 bases). The CDR3 extends over 11 amino acids. Germline CDR1 reads LNHDA; CDR2 reads SQIVND (reference sequence). CDR3 amino acids: CASSIGTDLRF. The DNA of the CDR3 is TGTGCCAGTAGTATAGGGACAGATTTACGTTTT. Full variable domain (outside the CDR3, taken from reference TRBV19 and TRBJ1-1): DGGITQSPKYLFRKEGQNVTLSCEQNLNHDAMYWYRQDPGQGLRLIYYSQIVNDFQKGDIAEGYSVSREKKESFPLTVTSAQKNPTAFYLCASSIGTDLRFGQGTRLTVV.

Regarding this clonotype: It may be a read error: a sequence one base away is much more abundant. The J gene is TRBJ2-5, the V gene TRBV12-3 or TRBV12-4; 8 nucleotides line up with TRBD1. This CDR3 spans 14 amino acids. The CDR3 here is CASSLATGVETRYF. The CDR3 nucleotides are TGTGCCAGCAGTTTAGCGACAGGGGTGGAGACCCGGTACTTC.

This clonotype was counted only a few times. V gene TRBV6-1 combines with J gene TRBJ1-1, with D perhaps matching TRBD1 (5 bases). V lost 5 bases, J lost 3 bases, and 19 bases lay in between. The germline CDR1 and CDR2 sequences are MNHNS and SASEGT. This CDR3 has 16 residues. CDR3 region: CASSNHYGGGDTEAFF. DNA for the CDR3: TGTGCCAGCAGTAACCACTACGGGGGAGGCGACACTGAAGCTTTCTTT.

At least ten counts were recorded for this clonotype. The CDR3 nucleotides are TGTGCCAGCAGGATGACAGGGGAGGGAACTATGTTTAATGAGCAGTTCTTC. It translates to CASRMTGEGTMFNEQFF. This chain links TRBV2 with TRBJ2-1; weak D call: TRBD1 (8 bases). Trimming cost V 6 bases and J 7 bases, with 25 bases left between them. Germline V gene sequence: CDR1 SNHLY, CDR2 FYNNEI. CDR3 size: 17 residues.

The CDR3 region is CASSPISGGNTGELFF. The CDR3 nucleotides read TGTGCCAGCAGTCCGATTAGCGGGGGTAACACCGGGGAGCTGTTTTTT. This chain links TRBV27 with TRBJ2-2, with 9 bases that match TRBD2. The CDR3 covers 16 residues. From germline, CDR1 is MNHEY and CDR2 SMNVEV (reference sequence). Trimming at V came to 5 bases and at J to 2 bases, leaving 6 bases not matched to a gene.

This clonotype appeared a few times. The V call is TRBV4-1, the J call TRBJ2-5; D not resolved. The CDR3 spans 15 residues. CDR1 is MGHRA, CDR2 YSYEKL, per germline. With 4 bases removed from V and 5 bases from J, the gap between germline ends came to 17 bases. The CDR3: CASSPYGLNDETQYF. The CDR3 DNA reads as TGCGCCAGCAGCCCTTACGGTCTAAACGACGAGACCCAGTACTTC.

This clonotype was counted ten times or more. The rearrangement links TRBV2 to TRBJ1-1, with a weak D call TRBD1 (6 bases). CDR1 SNHLY and CDR2 FYNNEI come from the germline V gene. Trimming stripped 8 bases from V and 4 bases from J, with 14 bases between. The CDR3 has 13 residues. The CDR3 here is CASARGAGTEAFF. In DNA form, the CDR3 reads TGTGCCAGCGCACGGGGGGCGGGCACTGAAGCTTTCTTT.

This clonotype was seen at least ten times. CDR3 bases: TGTGCCAGCAGTTACTCGAGCAGGGGCGGTTACGAGCAGTACTTC. Translated, it gives CASSYSSRGGYEQYF. This chain connects TRBV6-2 or TRBV6-3 to TRBJ2-7, with a tentative D call TRBD1 (6 bases). The CDR3 totals 15 residues. The germline V gene encodes CDR1 MNHEY and CDR2 SVGEGT. The V end lost 0 bases, the J end lost 4 bases, and 13 bases lay between the germline ends.

This clonotype has at least ten counts. The gene calls are TRBV6-1 and TRBJ2-3; D uncertain. Trimming left V 4 bases short and J 4 bases short, with 15 bases between. This CDR3 spans 15 amino acids. The germline gives CDR1 MNHNS, CDR2 SASEGT. CDR3 nucleotides: TGTGCCAGCAGTGGGAAGGAGAGGTTGGCAGATACGCAGTATTTT. This encodes CASSGKERLADTQYF.

With regard to this clonotype: Given a much more abundant clone one base away, this may be a read error. The rearrangement joins TRBV18 to TRBJ1-1, with D perhaps matching TRBD1 (5 bases). The CDR3 is 14 residues long. Germline CDR1 is KGHSH and CDR2 is LQKENI. The CDR3 DNA is TGTGCCAGCCCACCTCGGCAGGGAGGAGCTGAAGCTTTCTTT. Translating it yields CASPPRQGGAEAFF. Looking up the rest from reference TRBV18 and TRBJ1-1 gives the full variable domain: NAGVMQNPRHLVRRRGQEARLRCSPMKGHSHVYWYRQLPEEGLKFMVYLQKENIIDESGMPKERFSAEFPKEGPSILRIQQVVRGDSAAYFCASPPRQGGAEAFFGQGTRLTVV.

Many counts were recorded for this clonotype. The chain recombines TRBV5-8 with TRBJ1-1; 9 positions match TRBD1. CDR3 size: 15 residues. The V gene end was trimmed by 2 bases and the J gene end by 3 bases; junction bases not matched to a gene: 5. Germline V gene data show CDR1 as SGHTS and CDR2 as YDEGEE. The CDR3: CASSLNRGLDTEAFF. The CDR3 coding sequence is TGTGCCAGCAGCTTAAACAGGGGGCTCGACACTGAAGCTTTCTTT. Drawing the rest from reference TRBV5-8 and TRBJ1-1, the complete variable domain is EAGVTQSPTHLIKTRGQQATLRCSPISGHTSVYWYQQALGLGLQFLLWYDEGEERNRGNFPPRFSGRQFPNYSSELNVNALELEDSALYLCASSLNRGLDTEAFFGQGTRLTVV.

This clonotype was counted a few times. A read error may account for a junction end that differs from germline. The CDR3 sequence is CTSSQDTGFSEKLFF. The CDR3 coding sequence is TGCACCAGCAGCCAAGATACAGGTTTCAGTGAAAAACTGTTTTTT. V gene TRBV4-1 combines with J gene TRBJ1-4, with a tentative D call TRBD1 (5 bases). This CDR3 has 15 residues. CDR1 MGHRA and CDR2 YSYEKL come from the germline V gene.

The sample holds a few counts of this clonotype. One base separates it from a far larger clone, so it is likely a read error. The chain combines TRBV28 with TRBJ1-2; 7 positions agree with TRBD1. Germline loops: CDR1 MDHEN, CDR2 SYDVKM. The CDR3 contains 14 residues. V dropped 2 bases and J dropped 4; count of bases not matched to a gene: 4. The CDR3: CASSLGTVSYGYTF. The CDR3 nucleotides are TGTGCCAGCAGTTTAGGGACAGTTAGCTATGGCTACACCTTC.